This TCR beta chain came from a study of T-cell memory formation after mild COVID-19. General observations from the study: Second-wave clones with a day 37 peak had unconfirmed SARS-CoV-2 specificity. Cross-reactive memory apparently joined, as some responding clones appeared in pre-infection memory. Among clones contracting day 15 to 85, CD4/CD8 was balanced, whereas later expanders leaned CD4+.

TCRdb processed the 5' RACE reads anew with MiXCR; each CDR3 protein has one entry. The sample includes about 360,000 distinct CDR3 sequences, 13% to 15% of them seen just once. About this clonotype itself: The target antigen is unknown. A read error may explain this, as a much larger clone is one base away.

What was sequenced was PBMCs or a T cell subset sorted from them (not recorded which). This clonotype was obtained from a man aged 18 to 29 who had mild COVID-19 (a few samples of this study predate the infection). Cell type and time point are not known.

The CDR3 nucleotides are TGCAGTGCTAGAGATATAGGACTAGCAGACGAGCAGTTCTTC. Translating it yields CSARDIGLADEQFF. This chain links TRBV20-1 with TRBJ2-1; TRBD2 matches at 8 bases. CDR1 and CDR2 (germline): DFQATT, SNEGSKA (reference sequence). V shed 0 bases, J shed 10 bases, and the junction held 8 bases outside the gene matches. The CDR3 is 14 residues long.